The 15 T cell receptor beta chains below all came from one sample that was sequenced in a study of blood T cells in healthy people across ages. A sample-barcoded 5' primer and a J-beta primer mix were used in a second PCR of roughly 6 to 11 cycles. MiXCR was run by TCRdb on the 5' RACE reads, yielding one entry per CDR3 protein. The table includes 710,000 or so distinct CDR3 sequences, about 32% detected once. Sample: blood. The receptors here all came from a woman of 80 years or more in good health.

This clonotype has a count of ten or more. This chain connects TRBV5-1 to TRBJ1-1; TRBD1 matches at 9 bases. The CDR3 is 15 residues long. The V and J ends lost 4 bases and 1 base, in that order; junction bases with no gene match: 5. Germline V gene sequence: CDR1 SGHRS, CDR2 YFSETQ. The CDR3 region has the DNA TGCGCCAGCAGCCCCACAGGGGGCAGGAACACTGAAGCTTTCTTT. This gives the protein CASSPTGGRNTEAFF. Filled out from reference TRBV5-1 and TRBJ1-1, the complete variable domain reads KAGVTQTPRYLIKTRGQQVTLSCSPISGHRSVSWYQQTPGQGLQFLFEYFSETQRNKGNFPGRFSGRQFSNSRSEMNVSTLELGDSALYLCASSPTGGRNTEAFFGQGTRLTVV.

On this clonotype itself: This may be a read error, as it is one base from a much larger clone. Without the conserved terminal phenylalanine or tryptophan, this CDR3 likely stems from a read error. The chain couples TRBV12-3 or TRBV12-4 to TRBJ1-1, with D possibly matching TRBD1 (6 bases). V was shortened by 5 bases and J by 4 bases, with 14 bases between the two germline ends. The CDR3 consists of 14 residues. CDR3 DNA sequence: TGTGCCAGCAGTACCACAGGGTCTGGCACTGAAGCTTTCTCT. Its translation: CASSTTGSGTEAFS.

This clonotype was found many times. The chain employs TRBV5-6 and TRBJ2-7; 10 bases are a match to TRBD1. Germline lookup yields CDR1 SGHDT and CDR2 YYEEEE. This CDR3 is 15 amino acids long. V was pared by 3 bases and J by 6 bases, with 9 bases of the junction left unmatched. The CDR3 region has the DNA TGTGCCAGCAGCTCAACCGGGACAGGGGTCCGCGAGCAGTACTTC. It is translated as CASSSTGTGVREQYF.

This clonotype appeared a few times. V gene TRBV7-2 combines with J gene TRBJ2-2; 7 bases map to TRBD1. V dropped 6 bases and J dropped 0; count of bases not matched to a gene: 10. The CDR3 spans 17 residues. Germline CDR1 SGHTA, CDR2 FQGNSA. CDR3 loop: CASRKQTGTANTGELFF. The DNA of the CDR3 is TGTGCCAGCAGAAAACAAACAGGGACAGCGAACACCGGGGAGCTGTTTTTT. Using reference TRBV7-2 and TRBJ2-2 for the parts outside the CDR3, the full variable domain is GAGVSQSPSNKVTEKGKDVELRCDPISGHTALYWYRQSLGQGLEFLIYFQGNSAPDKSGLPSDRFSAERTGGSVSTLTIQRTQQEDSAVYLCASRKQTGTANTGELFFGEGSRLTVL.

In its sample, this clonotype was seen a few times. The gene calls are TRBV12-3 or TRBV12-4 and TRBJ2-1, with D perhaps TRBD1 (6 bases). The V gene lost 7 bases and the J gene lost 8 bases, with 12 bases spanning the gap. The CDR3 has 12 amino acids. CDR3 loop: CASTSYRDEQFF. As DNA, the CDR3 is TGTGCCAGCACTTCATACAGGGATGAGCAGTTCTTC.

There are many counts of this clonotype. V and J are TRBV7-7 and TRBJ2-7; 9 bases fit TRBD1. J was trimmed by 5 bases and V by 3 bases; bases with no gene match: 2. The CDR3 loop spans 13 amino acids. Germline loops: CDR1 SSHAT, CDR2 FNYEAQ (reference sequence). CDR3 loop: CASSFDRGDEQYF. DNA for the CDR3: TGTGCCAGCAGCTTTGACAGGGGGGACGAGCAGTACTTC.

This clonotype showed up many times. The chain carries TRBV20-1 and TRBJ1-6; D is ambiguous. Germline lookup yields CDR1 DFQATT and CDR2 SNEGSKA (reference sequence). The CDR3 totals 12 residues. The ends were cut back, 6 bases at V and 9 bases at J, with 12 bases in the middle. The CDR3 coding sequence is TGCAGTGCGCAAAGGGAGACTTCACCCCTCCACTTT. It codes for CSAQRETSPLHF.

This clonotype was observed a few times. This sequence joins TRBV4-3 and TRBJ2-2; a weak D match, TRBD1 (5 bases). The V gene lost 1 base and the J gene lost 4 bases, with 13 bases spanning the gap. Germline-derived CDR1 and CDR2 are LGHNA and YSLEER. The CDR3 is 16 residues long. CDR3 amino acids: CASSQGTPTVTGELFF. For the CDR3, the DNA is TGCGCCAGCAGCCAAGGGACACCTACTGTCACCGGGGAGCTGTTTTTT.

This clonotype was counted ten times or more. V gene TRBV6-6 combines with J gene TRBJ2-1; unclear D gene. Germline CDR1 reads MNHNY; CDR2 reads SVGAGI (reference sequence). Trimming cost V 7 bases and J 7 bases, with 5 bases left between them. This CDR3 is 10 amino acids long. CDR3 in DNA: TGTGCCAGCAATAAAAATGAGCAGTTCTTC. Encoded protein: CASNKNEQFF.

This clonotype was seen repeatedly, ten times or more. The gene calls are TRBV28 and TRBJ1-4, with 10 bases identical to TRBD1. CDR1 MDHEN and CDR2 SYDVKM come from the germline V gene. This CDR3 comprises 18 residues. V was pared by 6 bases and J by 0 bases, with 10 bases of the junction left unmatched. The CDR3 region has the DNA TGTGCCAGCAGCCCAACACCGGGACAGGGGACAACTAATGAAAAACTGTTTTTT. Translation gives CASSPTPGQGTTNEKLFF.

A remark on this clonotype: Its ends do not fully match the called genes, so a read error is possible. CDR3 DNA sequence: TGTGCCAGCAGTTGGCAGGCACACACAGATGCGCAGTATTTT. Protein product: CASSWQAHTDAQYF. V is TRBV27 and J is TRBJ2-3, with unresolved D. Germline V CDR1 and CDR2: MNHEY, SMNVEV (reference sequence). The CDR3 runs 14 residues.

As to this clonotype: A much larger clone differs from this one at a single base, so this may be a read error. V usage is TRBV10-3 and J usage is TRBJ1-4; no clear D gene. V gave up 3 bases and J gave up 10 bases, with 18 bases separating them. CDR3 size: 15 residues. From germline, CDR1 is ENHRY and CDR2 SYGVKD. The CDR3 nucleotides are TGTGCCATCAGTGAAGCGGCAGGCGCCTATGGAAAACTGTTTTTT. Amino acids: CAISEAAGAYGKLFF.

Only one count was recorded for this clonotype. The rearrangement links TRBV7-9 to TRBJ2-1; unclear D gene. The J call may be mistaken, given a closer DNA end match to TRBJ2-7. The CDR3 covers 16 residues. Germline assignment: CDR1 SEHNR and CDR2 FQNEAQ (reference sequence). The CDR3 nucleotides are TGTGCCAGCAGTCCTATAAAGCCGAGCTCCTACAATGAGCAGTACTTC. Translating gives CASSPIKPSSYNEQYF.

This clonotype was found many times. V gene TRBV7-9 combines with J gene TRBJ2-1; D perhaps matches TRBD2 (6 bases). Trimming pared 1 base from V and 5 bases from J, leaving 12 bases between. Looked up from germline, CDR1 is SEHNR and CDR2 is FQNEAQ (reference sequence). The CDR3 runs 15 residues. The DNA for the CDR3 is TGTGCCAGCAGCTTAGTTGGAGGGACGGACAATGAGCAGTTCTTC. Amino acids: CASSLVGGTDNEQFF.

This clonotype came up many times. The chain couples TRBV5-1 to TRBJ1-1; D gene ambiguous. The germline V gene encodes CDR1 SGHRS and CDR2 YFSETQ. The CDR3 is 15 residues long. Between the trimmed V and J ends, which lost 4 bases and 7 bases, there was a span of 20 bases. CDR3 in amino acids: CASSLASGPTIEAFF. CDR3 DNA: TGCGCCAGCAGCCTAGCTAGCGGACCCACAATTGAAGCTTTCTTT.